The present entry profiles one T cell receptor (beta chain) with its context. At least ten counts were recorded for this clonotype. The clone's antigen remains unknown. No clone much larger than this one lies a single base away; base qualities are absent. The library was generated by 5' RACE. The sequencing machine was an Illumina HiSeq 2500. The second PCR ran for about 6 to 11 cycles and used a J-beta primer mix along with a sample-barcoded 5' primer. A template-switch 5' adaptor carrying 12 random nucleotides introduced a unique molecular identifier onto each TCR beta cDNA molecule. At least 3 million CDR3-containing paired-end reads were obtained from each sample. The Mint cDNA synthesis kit, primed by a TRBC-specific oligonucleotide, was used to synthesize first-strand cDNA from all RNA. Following uracil-DNA glycosylase treatment, a first 18-cycle PCR with universal primers M1SS and BC2_uni_R was performed on all cDNA. In the source study's methods: For normalization, 1 million high-quality reads were randomly selected from each sample, with every read carrying a distinct molecular identifier. Reads sharing molecular identifiers were discarded rather than binned into consensus sequences. MiTCR, run with a Q25 quality threshold and the strictest error-elimination algorithm, handled CDR3 identification, clonotype clustering and error correction. A nonparametric unseen species model with Euler transformation was used to estimate a lower bound on total TCR beta diversity. TCRdb reprocessed the public reads (quality trimming at Q25 with fastp, clone calling with MiXCR) and kept in-frame beta chains. Rows merge per CDR3 protein into single entries with the most common DNA and genes. TCRdb's processing, not the authors', yielded these V and J calls. In this sample the table shows about 650,000 distinct CDR3 sequences, approximately 52% of which occur a single time. The ten largest clonotypes hold roughly 12% of the sample.

This specimen belongs to a study of blood T cells in healthy people across ages (dated by TCRdb to the mid-2010s). Study-wide context: In model experiments, template switching captured about one uniquely barcoded TCR beta cDNA molecule for every two T cells. Donors were grouped into four age groups: young (average approximately 15 years), middle-aged (roughly 40), aged (around 66) and long-lived (82). Donors of different ages were randomly distributed across sequencing lanes to avoid experimental bias. For two donors (one aged 18 to 30 and one aged 80 or older), the study analyzed two additional independent replicas of 1 million unique cDNA reads from the same blood draw. Age-related changes in TCR beta repertoire diversity were measured in the study by deep sequencing normalized with unique cDNA molecular identifiers. Overall study outcomes, separate from this receptor: Bulk unsorted PBMC profiling prevented conclusive comparison of naive and antigen-experienced compartments. Because the CMV infection status of the donors was unknown, age-related changes in expanded clonotypes may potentially have been confounded. Total diversity estimates from one million sequenced T cells were considered lower bounds and underestimates. The percentage of naive T cells measured by flow cytometry correlated strongly with observed TCR beta diversity. The long-lived group showed more naive CD4+ T cells, fewer expanded clones and increased TCR diversity than the aged group, suggesting age selection. Observed TCR beta diversity per million T cells fell roughly linearly with age, and a significant reduction was already apparent by age around 36.

The donors were a few dozen Caucasian individuals from Russia, aged roughly 6 to 100 years, who were systemically healthy. Each donor gave ten milliliters of peripheral blood, collected into EDTA-treated Vacutainer tubes. Ficoll-Paque density-gradient centrifugation was used to isolate PBMCs, with at least 6.5 million per sample. Total RNA, at least 6 micrograms per sample, was extracted from PBMCs with Trizol reagent. Naive CD45RAhigh/CD27high T cell percentages were measured by flow cytometry on a PBMC aliquot from every donor. This TCR was sampled from an elderly woman in good health. The sequenced sample was blood.

CDR3 loop: CSASGGTYEQYF. The nucleotide sequence is given as TGCAGTGCTTCCGGCGGGACATACGAGCAGTACTTC. Rearrangement joined TRBV20-1 to TRBJ2-7; the D region may be TRBD1 or TRBD2, each matching 6 bases equally. The junction shows trimming of 5 bases on V and 4 bases on J, plus 12 bases between the germline ends. The CDR3 sequence holds 12 residues, the cysteine and phenylalanine included. Only the CDR3 part of the read is kept: 36 bases, read in frame from the first base. The germline V gene (reference sequence) sets CDR1 to DFQATT and CDR2 to SNEGSKA.